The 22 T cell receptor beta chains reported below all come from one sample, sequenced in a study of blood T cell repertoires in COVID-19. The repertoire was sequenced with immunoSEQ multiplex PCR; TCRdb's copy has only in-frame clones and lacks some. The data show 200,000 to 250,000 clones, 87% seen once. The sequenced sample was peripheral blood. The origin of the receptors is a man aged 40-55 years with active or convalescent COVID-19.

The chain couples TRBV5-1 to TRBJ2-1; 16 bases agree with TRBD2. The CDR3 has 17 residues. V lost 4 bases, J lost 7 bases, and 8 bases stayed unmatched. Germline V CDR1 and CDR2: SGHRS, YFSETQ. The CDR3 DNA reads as TGCGCCAGCAGCCCGGGACTAGCGGGAGGGTTGTGGAATGAGCAGTTCTTC. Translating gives CASSPGLAGGLWNEQFF.

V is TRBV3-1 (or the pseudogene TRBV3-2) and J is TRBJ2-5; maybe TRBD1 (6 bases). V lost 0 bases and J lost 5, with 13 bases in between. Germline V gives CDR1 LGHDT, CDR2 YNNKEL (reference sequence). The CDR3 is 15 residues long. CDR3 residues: CASSQDPQGMETQYF. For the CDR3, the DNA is TGTGCCAGCAGCCAAGACCCTCAGGGGATGGAGACCCAGTACTTC.

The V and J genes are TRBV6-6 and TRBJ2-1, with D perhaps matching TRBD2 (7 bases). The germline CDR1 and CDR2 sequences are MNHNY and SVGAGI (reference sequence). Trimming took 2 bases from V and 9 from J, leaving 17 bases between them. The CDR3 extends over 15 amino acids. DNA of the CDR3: TGTGCCAGCAGTTACGATGTCTTGGGAGGGGGTGAGCAGTTCTTC. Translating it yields CASSYDVLGGGEQFF.

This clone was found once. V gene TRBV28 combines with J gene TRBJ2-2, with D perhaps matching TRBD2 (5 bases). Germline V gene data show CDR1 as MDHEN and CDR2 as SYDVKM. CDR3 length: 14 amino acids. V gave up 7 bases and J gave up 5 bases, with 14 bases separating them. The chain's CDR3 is CASTTPSGTGELFF. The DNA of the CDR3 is TGTGCCAGCACCACTCCAAGCGGTACCGGGGAGCTGTTTTTT. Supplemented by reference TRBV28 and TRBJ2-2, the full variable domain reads DVKVTQSSRYLVKRTGEKVFLECVQDMDHENMFWYRQDPGLGLRLIYFSYDVKMKEKGDIPEGYSVSREKKERFSLILESASTNQTSMYLCASTTPSGTGELFFGEGSRLTVL.

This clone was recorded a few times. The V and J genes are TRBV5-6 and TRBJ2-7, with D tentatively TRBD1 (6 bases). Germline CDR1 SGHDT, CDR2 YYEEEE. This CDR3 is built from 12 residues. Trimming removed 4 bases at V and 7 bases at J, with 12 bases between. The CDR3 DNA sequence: TGTGCCAGCAGCCGACAGGCAAAAGAGCAGTACTTC. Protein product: CASSRQAKEQYF.

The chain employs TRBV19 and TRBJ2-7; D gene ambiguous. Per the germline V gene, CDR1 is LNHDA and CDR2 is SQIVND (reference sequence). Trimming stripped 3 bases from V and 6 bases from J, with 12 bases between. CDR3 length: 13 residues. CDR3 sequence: CASSIDTPGEQYF. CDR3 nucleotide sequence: TGTGCCAGTAGTATCGACACGCCCGGCGAGCAGTACTTC.

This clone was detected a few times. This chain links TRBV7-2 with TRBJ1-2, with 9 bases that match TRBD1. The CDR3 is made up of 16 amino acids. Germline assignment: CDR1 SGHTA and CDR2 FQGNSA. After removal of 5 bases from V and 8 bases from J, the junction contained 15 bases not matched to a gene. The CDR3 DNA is TGTGCCAGCAGCAATTTTCCCACAGGGGGCGCAGGAGGCTACACCTTC. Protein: CASSNFPTGGAGGYTF.

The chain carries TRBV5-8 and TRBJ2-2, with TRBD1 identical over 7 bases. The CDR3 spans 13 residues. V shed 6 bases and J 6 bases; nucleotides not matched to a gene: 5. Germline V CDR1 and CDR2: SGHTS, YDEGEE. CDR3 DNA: TGTGCCAGCACTACAGGGGTGGCCGGGGAGCTGTTTTTT. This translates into CASTTGVAGELFF.

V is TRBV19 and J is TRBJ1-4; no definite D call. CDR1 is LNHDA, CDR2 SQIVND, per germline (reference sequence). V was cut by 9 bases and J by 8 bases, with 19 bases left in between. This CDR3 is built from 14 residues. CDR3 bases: TGTGCCAGCACCCGGGCCCGGAGGGCGGAAAAACTGTTTTTT. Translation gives CASTRARRAEKLFF.

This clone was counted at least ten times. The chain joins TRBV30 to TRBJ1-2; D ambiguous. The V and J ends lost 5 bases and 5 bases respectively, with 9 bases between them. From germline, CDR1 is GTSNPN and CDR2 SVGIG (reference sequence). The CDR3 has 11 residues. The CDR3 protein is CAWARYYGYTF. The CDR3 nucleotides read TGTGCCTGGGCCCGCTATTATGGCTACACCTTC.

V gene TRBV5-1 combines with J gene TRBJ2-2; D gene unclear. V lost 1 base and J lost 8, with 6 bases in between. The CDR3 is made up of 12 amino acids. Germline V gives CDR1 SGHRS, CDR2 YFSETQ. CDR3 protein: CASSLNSGELFF. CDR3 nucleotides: TGCGCCAGCAGCTTGAACAGTGGGGAGCTGTTTTTT.

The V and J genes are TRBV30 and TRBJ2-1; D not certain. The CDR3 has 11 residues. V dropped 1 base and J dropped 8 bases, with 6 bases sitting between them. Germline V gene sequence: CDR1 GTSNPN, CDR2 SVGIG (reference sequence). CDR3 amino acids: CAWSGMYEQFF. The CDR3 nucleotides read TGTGCCTGGAGTGGTATGTATGAGCAGTTCTTC.

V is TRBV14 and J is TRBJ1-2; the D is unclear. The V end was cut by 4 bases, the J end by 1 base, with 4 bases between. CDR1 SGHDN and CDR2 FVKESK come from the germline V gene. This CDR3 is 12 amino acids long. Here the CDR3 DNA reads TGTGCCAGCAGCCCGAGTAACTATGGCTACACCTTC. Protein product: CASSPSNYGYTF.

The CDR3 reads CAISESMDRTDSNYGYTF. In nucleotides, the CDR3 is TGTGCCATCAGTGAGTCGATGGACAGAACGGATTCTAACTATGGCTACACCTTC. The chain recombines TRBV10-3 with TRBJ1-2; possible D gene TRBD1, 6 bases. Germline V gives CDR1 ENHRY, CDR2 SYGVKD. Between the trimmed V and J ends, which lost 0 bases and 0 bases, there was a span of 17 bases. This CDR3 region has 18 residues.

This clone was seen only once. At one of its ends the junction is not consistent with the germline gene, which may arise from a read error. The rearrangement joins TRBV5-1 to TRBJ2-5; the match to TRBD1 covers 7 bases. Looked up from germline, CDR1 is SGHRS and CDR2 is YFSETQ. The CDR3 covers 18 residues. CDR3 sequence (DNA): TGCGCCAGCAGCTTTTTTCCCCCCGGGACAGCCAGGGGAGAGGCCCAGTACTTC. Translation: CASSFFPPGTARGEAQYF.

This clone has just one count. The DNA of the CDR3 is TGTGCCTGGAGTCCCAGGCAGGGGGCCACTGAAGCTTTCTTT. Residues: CAWSPRQGATEAFF. The chain carries TRBV30 and TRBJ1-1; TRBD1 matches at 8 bases. The trim removed 2 bases at V and 4 bases at J, leaving 6 bases unmatched. CDR3 length: 14 residues. The germline gives CDR1 GTSNPN, CDR2 SVGIG (reference sequence).

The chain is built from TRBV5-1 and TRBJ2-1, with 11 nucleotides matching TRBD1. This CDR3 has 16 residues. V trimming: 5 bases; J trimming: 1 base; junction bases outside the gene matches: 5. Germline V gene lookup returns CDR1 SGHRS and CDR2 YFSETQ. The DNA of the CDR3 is TGCGCCAGCAGATTCGGGACAGGGGGTTCCTACAATGAGCAGTTCTTC. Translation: CASRFGTGGSYNEQFF.

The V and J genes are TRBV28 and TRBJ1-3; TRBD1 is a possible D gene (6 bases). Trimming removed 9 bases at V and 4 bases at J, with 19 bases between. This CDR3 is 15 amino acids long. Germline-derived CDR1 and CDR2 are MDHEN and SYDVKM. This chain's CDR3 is CASGSLQGLGNTIYF. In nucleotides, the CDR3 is TGTGCCAGTGGGAGCCTACAGGGTTTAGGAAACACCATATATTTT.

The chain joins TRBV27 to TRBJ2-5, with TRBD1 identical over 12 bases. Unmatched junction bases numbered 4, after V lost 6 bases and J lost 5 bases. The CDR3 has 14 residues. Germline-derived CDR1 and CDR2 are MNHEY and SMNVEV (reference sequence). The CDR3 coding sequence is TGTGCCAGCAGCTGGGACAGGGGGCAGGAGACCCAGTACTTC. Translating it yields CASSWDRGQETQYF.

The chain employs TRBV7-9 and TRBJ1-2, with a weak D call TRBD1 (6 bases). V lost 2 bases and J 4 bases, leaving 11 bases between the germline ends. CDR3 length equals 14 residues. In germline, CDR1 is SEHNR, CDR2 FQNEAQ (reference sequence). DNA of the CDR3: TGTGCCAGCAGCTTACCGGACAGCAGCTATGGCTACACCTTC. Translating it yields CASSLPDSSYGYTF.

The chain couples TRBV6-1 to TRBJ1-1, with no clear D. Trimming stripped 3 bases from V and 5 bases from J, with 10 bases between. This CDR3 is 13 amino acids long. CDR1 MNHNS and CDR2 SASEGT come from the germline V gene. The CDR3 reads CASSDRPVTEAFF. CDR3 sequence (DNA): TGTGCCAGCAGTGATCGTCCCGTGACTGAAGCTTTCTTT.

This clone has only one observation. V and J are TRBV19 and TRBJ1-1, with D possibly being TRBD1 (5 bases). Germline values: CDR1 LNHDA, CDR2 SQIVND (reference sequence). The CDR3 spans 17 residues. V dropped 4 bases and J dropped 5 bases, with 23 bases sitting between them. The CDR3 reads CASSTPGGGFGRTEAFF. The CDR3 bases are TGTGCCAGTAGTACCCCGGGGGGGGGATTTGGCCGGACTGAAGCTTTCTTT.